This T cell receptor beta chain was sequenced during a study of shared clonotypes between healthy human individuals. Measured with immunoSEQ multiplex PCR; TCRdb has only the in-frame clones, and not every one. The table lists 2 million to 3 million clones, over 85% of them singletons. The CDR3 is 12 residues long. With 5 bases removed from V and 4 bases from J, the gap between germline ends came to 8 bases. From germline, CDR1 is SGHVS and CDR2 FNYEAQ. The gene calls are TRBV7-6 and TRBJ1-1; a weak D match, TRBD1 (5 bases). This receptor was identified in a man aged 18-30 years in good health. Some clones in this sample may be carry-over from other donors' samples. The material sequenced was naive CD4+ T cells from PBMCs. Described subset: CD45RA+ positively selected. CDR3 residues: CASSLGTTEAFF. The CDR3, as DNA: TGTGCCAGCAGCCTAGGGACCACTGAAGCTTTCTTT.